A selection of T cell receptor beta chains follows, all from one sample in a study of control samples from healthy donors and cancer patients. Generated by immunoSEQ multiplex PCR, the TCRdb table keeps only in-frame clones and is missing some. This table holds approximately 110,000 clones, approximately 89% found once. Sequencing was done on a sample of blood. These receptor sequences come from a woman between 18 and 29 years old in good health. The CDR3 runs from the conserved cysteine through the conserved F or W. D genes are given only for firm matches. A clone size is listed for some rows: how often the clone was seen (once, few, many), or a class if it is expanded.

j_call clone_size d_call v_call cdr3_aa cdr3_nt
TRBJ2-1 - - TRBV20-1 CSASIPTFAYNEQFF TGCAGTGCTAGTATCCCAACCTTCGCCTACAATGAGCAGTTCTTC
TRBJ2-2 - - TRBV18 CASSPPGGSGELFF TGTGCCAGCTCACCACCGGGGGGCAGCGGGGAGCTGTTTTTT
TRBJ1-2 - - TRBV21-1 CASSKTGKQGNYGYTF TGTGCCAGCAGCAAAACAGGGAAACAGGGGAACTATGGCTACACCTTC
TRBJ2-2 - - TRBV5-1 CASSQDATASNTGELFF TGCGCCAGCAGCCAGGACGCGACAGCTTCGAACACCGGGGAGCTGTTTTTT
TRBJ2-7 - TRBD1 TRBV28 CASSFGRGRIHSYEQYF TGTGCCAGCAGTTTCGGCAGGGGGCGGATACACTCCTACGAGCAGTACTTC
TRBJ2-3 - - TRBV6-2/TRBV6-3 CASSYPDVGYTDTQYF TGTGCCAGCAGTTACCCCGACGTGGGATACACAGATACGCAGTATTTT
TRBJ1-2 - - TRBV7-9 CASSLRLNADYGYTF TGTGCCAGCAGCTTAAGGCTCAACGCGGACTATGGCTACACCTTC
TRBJ1-3 - - TRBV12-5 CASGTGLSGNTIYF TGTGCTAGTGGTACCGGACTTTCTGGAAACACCATATATTTT
TRBJ2-5 - - TRBV3-1/TRBV3-2 CASSPSYGSGTQYF TGTGCCAGCAGCCCTAGTTACGGATCGGGGACCCAGTACTTC
TRBJ2-2 - - TRBV15 CATSRDSAGELFF TGTGCCACCAGCAGAGATTCGGCCGGGGAGCTGTTTTTT
TRBJ2-2 once TRBD2 TRBV9 CASSATSVANTGELFF TGTGCCAGCAGCGCGACTAGCGTAGCGAACACCGGGGAGCTGTTTTTT
TRBJ1-5 - - TRBV30 CAWSVRRGSYSNQPQHF TGTGCCTGGAGTGTACGTCGGGGCAGCTATAGCAATCAGCCCCAGCATTTT
TRBJ2-3 - - TRBV29-1 CSVGDNTDTQYF TGCAGCGTTGGGGATAACACAGATACGCAGTATTTT